A single sample is the source of the 30 T cell receptor beta chains below, sequenced in a study of Graves' ophthalmopathy and Graves' hyperthyroidism. For repertoire sequencing, the TCR beta CDR3 regions were amplified from RNA transcripts. First-round RT-PCR employed HTBI primers, with a second-round multiplex PCR after it. TCRdb fed the multiplex PCR reads into MiXCR, producing one record per CDR3 protein. The top ten hold 40% to 45% of the sample, which has roughly 700,000 distinct CDR3 sequences, roughly 40% seen once. The sequenced sample consisted of peripheral blood. The receptors here all came from an adult man with Graves' ophthalmopathy.

J is TRBJ2-2 and V is TRBV7-9, with 7 positions matching TRBD2. CDR3 size: 17 residues. Losses at the gene ends were 5 bases for V and 0 bases for J; bases not matched to a gene: 9. CDR1 and CDR2 (germline): SEHNR, FQNEAQ (reference sequence). CDR3 nucleotide sequence: TGTGCCAGCAGCCAAGATGTGCTAGCGGCGAACACCGGGGAGCTGTTTTTT. The encoded protein is CASSQDVLAANTGELFF.

Ten or more counts support this clonotype. V usage is TRBV7-9 and J usage is TRBJ1-1; the match to TRBD1 covers 7 bases. The germline V gene encodes CDR1 SEHNR and CDR2 FQNEAQ (reference sequence). V lost 4 bases and J lost 13; bases outside the gene matches: 18. This CDR3 region has 15 residues. The CDR3: CASSSSGTDHMIGFF. The CDR3 bases are TGTGCCAGCAGCTCTTCCGGGACAGACCATATGATCGGTTTCTTT.

The chain couples TRBV5-1 to TRBJ2-5, with 7 bases matching TRBD1. J gave up 3 bases and V 1 base, and 6 bases lay outside the gene matches. The CDR3 covers 15 residues. Germline values: CDR1 SGHRS, CDR2 YFSETQ. Here the CDR3 reads CASSLYITGEETQYF. In DNA, the CDR3 is TGCGCCAGCAGCTTGTACATTACAGGGGAAGAGACCCAGTACTTC. The full variable domain, completed using reference TRBV5-1 and TRBJ2-5, is KAGVTQTPRYLIKTRGQQVTLSCSPISGHRSVSWYQQTPGQGLQFLFEYFSETQRNKGNFPGRFSGRQFSNSRSEMNVSTLELGDSALYLCASSLYITGEETQYFGPGTRLLVL.

This rearrangement joins TRBV9 to TRBJ2-2; 9 bases line up with TRBD2. Trimming at V came to 4 bases and at J to 8 bases, leaving 6 bases not matched to a gene. The CDR3 covers 14 residues. Germline CDR1 reads SGDLS; CDR2 reads YYNGEE. The DNA for the CDR3 is TGTGCCAGCAGCTCTCGGACTAGCGTGGGGGAGCTGTTTTTT. It specifies CASSSRTSVGELFF.

This clonotype was recorded at least ten times. The rearrangement uses TRBV20-1 and TRBJ1-5; D is unclear. This CDR3 has 12 amino acids. The V end was cut by 5 bases, the J end by 6 bases, with 11 bases between. Germline assignment: CDR1 DFQATT and CDR2 SNEGSKA (reference sequence). CDR3 sequence reads: CSASKFGQPQHF. DNA for the CDR3: TGCAGTGCTTCTAAGTTCGGTCAGCCCCAGCATTTT.

The chain combines TRBV2 with TRBJ2-7, with 10 bases aligning to TRBD2. Germline values: CDR1 SNHLY, CDR2 FYNNEI. V lost 3 bases to trimming and J lost 4 bases; unmatched junction nucleotides: 3. The CDR3 has 14 residues. The CDR3 DNA is TGTGCCAGCAGTGACCCTAGCGGGAGTTACGAGCAGTACTTC. Amino acids: CASSDPSGSYEQYF.

This clonotype was detected a few times. V usage is TRBV7-8 and J usage is TRBJ2-3, with D possibly being TRBD2 (6 bases). The CDR3 totals 17 residues. The V gene's germline CDR1 is SGHVS and CDR2 FQNEAQ. V was clipped by 3 bases and J by 6 bases, with 22 bases between them. The CDR3 DNA reads as TGTGCCAGCAGCTTTATTTTGGGACTTTTCCTTCTGGATACGCAGTATTTT. Its translation: CASSFILGLFLLDTQYF.

This clonotype was seen only a few times. An end of the junction does not agree with germline; a read error may underlie this. V usage is TRBV10-3 and J usage is TRBJ1-4; D unresolved. CDR3 length equals 15 residues. The germline gives CDR1 ENHRY, CDR2 SYGVKD. This CDR3 reads CASSPTEYSNEKLFF. The DNA for the CDR3 is TGTGCCAGCAGTCCCACCGAGTACAGTAATGAAAAACTGTTTTTT.

This clonotype occurred many times. CDR3 bases: TGTGCCACCAGTGATGGGGGGTTCCTTAACTATGGCTACACCTTC. Its protein is CATSDGGFLNYGYTF. The chain uses TRBV24-1 and TRBJ1-2, with D maybe TRBD1 (5 bases). Germline V gives CDR1 KGHDR, CDR2 SFDVKD. V shed 3 bases and J shed 1 base, with 11 bases lying between them. This CDR3 region has 15 residues.

In its sample, this clonotype was seen a few times. The chain has TRBV2 and TRBJ2-5; 7 positions agree with TRBD1. This CDR3 has 14 residues. Germline CDR1 and CDR2: SNHLY and FYNNEI. The ends lost 7 bases at V and 2 bases at J; junction bases unmatched: 7. The DNA for the CDR3 is TGTGCCAGCAACATAAGGACAGGACAAGAGACCCAGTACTTC. As protein: CASNIRTGQETQYF.

V usage is TRBV25-1 and J usage is TRBJ1-3, with 7 bases matching TRBD1. This CDR3 is 16 amino acids long. Germline assignment: CDR1 MGHDK and CDR2 SYGVNS. J lost 0 bases, V lost 5 bases, and 7 bases had no gene match. CDR3 nucleotides: TGTGCCAGCAGTTTCAAGACAGGGCTCTCTGGAAACACCATATATTTT. Translating gives CASSFKTGLSGNTIYF.

The V gene is TRBV19, the J gene TRBJ1-5; tentatively, D is TRBD1 (6 bases). CDR1 and CDR2 (germline): LNHDA, SQIVND (reference sequence). This CDR3 is 14 amino acids long. Trimming removed 3 bases at V and 6 bases at J, with 12 bases between. CDR3 region: CASSMVGAGQPQHF. The DNA for the CDR3 is TGTGCCAGTAGTATGGTGGGGGCAGGTCAGCCCCAGCATTTT.

This clonotype has a handful of counts. In DNA, the CDR3 is TGCGCCAGCAGCTTTTACAGGGGGCCTGGGGCCAACGTCCTGACTTTC. The encoded protein is CASSFYRGPGANVLTF. The chain has TRBV5-1 and TRBJ2-6; 9 bases are a match to TRBD1. Germline lookup yields CDR1 SGHRS and CDR2 YFSETQ. V shed 2 bases and J 2 bases; nucleotides not matched to a gene: 2. The CDR3 covers 16 residues. Complete variable domain (other parts from reference TRBV5-1 and TRBJ2-6): KAGVTQTPRYLIKTRGQQVTLSCSPISGHRSVSWYQQTPGQGLQFLFEYFSETQRNKGNFPGRFSGRQFSNSRSEMNVSTLELGDSALYLCASSFYRGPGANVLTFGAGSRLTVL.

The rearrangement links TRBV14 to TRBJ1-4; D may be TRBD1 (5 bases). The V end was cut by 0 bases, the J end by 0 bases, with 14 bases between. The CDR3 has 18 amino acids. Germline V gene data show CDR1 as SGHDN and CDR2 as FVKESK. The DNA for the CDR3 is TGTGCCAGCAGCCAAGAATTTGGCCGGGGGGCAACTAATGAAAAACTGTTTTTT. This gives the protein CASSQEFGRGATNEKLFF. The whole variable domain, remainder taken from reference TRBV14 and TRBJ1-4, is EAGVTQFPSHSVIEKGQTVTLRCDPISGHDNLYWYRRVMGKEIKFLLHFVKESKQDESGMPNNRFLAERTGGTYSTLKVQPAELEDSGVYFCASSQEFGRGATNEKLFFGSGTQLSVL.

V is TRBV11-2 and J is TRBJ1-1; 8 positions match TRBD1. Germline assignment: CDR1 SGHAT and CDR2 FQNNGV. The V segment lost 11 bases and the J segment 8 bases; nucleotides outside the gene matches: 13. There are 13 residues in the CDR3. In nucleotides, the CDR3 is TGTGCCTGGAGCGCGACAGGGGTAGAGGAAGCTTTCTTT. This translates into CAWSATGVEEAFF.

The chain is built from TRBV2 and TRBJ2-7, with TRBD1 matching over 9 bases. CDR3 length: 12 amino acids. Germline V lookup: CDR1 SNHLY, CDR2 FYNNEI. This CDR3 is CAEGQGPYEQYF. CDR3 nucleotides: TGTGCAGAGGGACAGGGTCCCTACGAGCAGTACTTC.

Of note for this clonotype: A much larger clone differs from this one at a single base, so this may be a read error. CDR3 region: CASSPGQGTTNPPLHF. Written as DNA, the CDR3 is TGTGCCAGCAGCCCCGGACAGGGCACTACAAATCCACCCCTCCACTTT. The chain joins TRBV12-3 or TRBV12-4 to TRBJ1-6; 8 bases agree with TRBD1. The V gene end was trimmed by 6 bases and the J gene end by 11 bases; junction bases not matched to a gene: 15. The CDR3 is made up of 16 amino acids.

The sample holds a few counts of this clonotype. The chain carries TRBV6-1 and TRBJ1-1; no definite D call. Germline lookup yields CDR1 MNHNS and CDR2 SASEGT. Trimming left V 6 bases short and J 4 bases short, with 18 bases between. The CDR3 length is 15 residues. CDR3 nucleotides: TGTGCCAGCAGACTTAAACTTGTGTTGGGCACTGAAGCTTTCTTT. Protein sequence: CASRLKLVLGTEAFF.

The V and J genes are TRBV10-3 and TRBJ1-4; TRBD1 is a possible D gene (5 bases). The CDR3 runs 16 residues. The ends were cut back, 6 bases at V and 1 base at J, with 15 bases in the middle. Germline V CDR1 and CDR2: ENHRY, SYGVKD. DNA for the CDR3: TGTGCCATCAGCCCGACAGCTATAAGAACTAATGAAAAACTGTTTTTT. This translates into CAISPTAIRTNEKLFF.

A remark on this clonotype: A much larger clone lies one base from this, so it may be a read error. The chain couples TRBV7-9 to TRBJ1-2, with D uncertain. This CDR3 spans 14 amino acids. The V end lost 1 base, the J end lost 5 bases, and 11 bases lay between the germline ends. Germline V gene sequence: CDR1 SEHNR, CDR2 FQNEAQ (reference sequence). Written as DNA, the CDR3 is TGTGCCAGCAGCTTAGTTCGCCTTGATTATGGCTACACCTTC. This sequence encodes CASSLVRLDYGYTF.

The genes are TRBV10-3 and TRBJ2-7, with 9 nucleotides matching TRBD2. The V gene end was trimmed by 3 bases and the J gene end by 5 bases; junction bases not matched to a gene: 11. Germline-derived CDR1 and CDR2 are ENHRY and SYGVKD. CDR3 length: 16 residues. This CDR3 is CAISDPRSSGINEQYF. CDR3 DNA: TGTGCCATCAGTGATCCCCGGTCTAGCGGGATAAACGAGCAGTACTTC.

The genes are TRBV12-3 or TRBV12-4 and TRBJ1-5; D unclear. V lost 2 bases, J lost 7 bases, and 18 bases lay in between. The CDR3 is 16 amino acids. The CDR3 coding sequence is TGTGCCAGCAGTTTAACCGGTCAGGAGATTCAACAGCCCCAGCATTTT. Residues: CASSLTGQEIQQPQHF.

On this clonotype: A much larger clone is a single base away; this may be a read error. As the CDR3 is not closed by the conserved phenylalanine or tryptophan, this likely results from a read error. The chain is built from TRBV7-2 and TRBJ1-6; no clear D. The CDR3 consists of 15 residues. Germline CDR1 reads SGHTA; CDR2 reads FQGNSA. V lost 1 base and J lost 0, with 4 bases in between. CDR3 DNA: TGTGCCAGCAGCTTAGGGGGCTCCTATAATTCACCCCTCCACCTT. Amino acid sequence: CASSLGGSYNSPLHL.

This clonotype was found many times. The chain joins TRBV12-3 or TRBV12-4 to TRBJ1-2, with D unclear. This CDR3 has 14 residues. Trimming left V 5 bases short and J 4 bases short, with 14 bases between. The DNA for the CDR3 is TGTGCCAGCAGTCGTAGGACCTTAGCCTATGGCTACACCTTC. Residues: CASSRRTLAYGYTF.

This clonotype showed up many times. The rearrangement uses TRBV5-6 and TRBJ2-5; D call uncertain. This CDR3 contains 11 residues. CDR1 and CDR2 (germline): SGHDT, YYEEEE. The V gene lost 3 bases and the J gene lost 5 bases, with 5 bases spanning the gap. Here the CDR3 DNA reads TGTGCCAGCAGCTACAGCGAGACCCAGTACTTC. Its protein product is CASSYSETQYF.

The V gene is TRBV12-3 or TRBV12-4, the J gene TRBJ2-6; perhaps TRBD2 as D (6 bases). Deletions cut 5 bases from V and 4 bases from J, with 12 bases between. This CDR3 comprises 15 residues. The CDR3 reads CASSAREAGANVLTF. CDR3 in DNA: TGTGCCAGCAGTGCCAGGGAGGCCGGGGCCAACGTCCTGACTTTC.

This chain uses TRBV5-4 with TRBJ2-7, with D perhaps matching TRBD1 (6 bases). V lost 4 bases to trimming and J lost 2 bases, with 25 bases between them. The V gene's germline CDR1 is SGHNT and CDR2 YYREEE (reference sequence). CDR3 size: 18 residues. This CDR3 reads CASSQLRLRGQTTYEQYF. Written as DNA, the CDR3 is TGTGCCAGCAGCCAACTGAGATTACGTGGACAGACCACCTACGAGCAGTACTTC.

In DNA, the CDR3 is TGCGCCAGCAGTCCCCGGGACAGGGGGAGTGAAAAACTGTTTTTT. Its protein product is CASSPRDRGSEKLFF. The chain employs TRBV10-2 and TRBJ1-4; 11 nucleotides match TRBD1. CDR1 is WSHSY and CDR2 is SAAADI in the germline V gene. This CDR3 comprises 15 residues. J gave up 7 bases and V 5 bases, and 6 bases lay outside the gene matches.

This clonotype was seen many times. The rearrangement links TRBV19 to TRBJ1-1; the D gene is possibly TRBD1 (5 bases). Trimming took off 5 bases at V and 0 bases at J, with 10 bases between the two ends. The germline V gene has CDR1 LNHDA and CDR2 SQIVND (reference sequence). The CDR3 contains 14 residues. The CDR3 DNA reads as TGTGCCAGTAGTCAACAGGTAATGAACACTGAAGCTTTCTTT. Protein sequence: CASSQQVMNTEAFF.

V usage is TRBV10-2 and J usage is TRBJ2-7; 9 nucleotides align to TRBD1. This CDR3 contains 15 residues. Germline loops: CDR1 WSHSY, CDR2 SAAADI. Germline trimming cut 0 bases from V and 3 bases from J; bases unmatched to any gene: 3. The DNA for the CDR3 is TGCGCCAGCAGTGAGTCTTCGGGACAGGGCTACGAGCAGTACTTC. Translated: CASSESSGQGYEQYF.